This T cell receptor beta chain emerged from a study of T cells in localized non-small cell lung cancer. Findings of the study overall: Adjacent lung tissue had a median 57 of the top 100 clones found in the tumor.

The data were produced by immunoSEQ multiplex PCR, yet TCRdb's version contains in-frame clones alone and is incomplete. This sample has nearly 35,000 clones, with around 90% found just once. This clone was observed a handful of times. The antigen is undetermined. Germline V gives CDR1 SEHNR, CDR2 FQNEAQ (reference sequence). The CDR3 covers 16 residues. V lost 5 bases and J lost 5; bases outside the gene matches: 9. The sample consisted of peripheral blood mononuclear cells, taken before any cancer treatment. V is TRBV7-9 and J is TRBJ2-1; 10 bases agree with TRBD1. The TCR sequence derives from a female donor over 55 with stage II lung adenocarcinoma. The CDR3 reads CASSEGTGAGDNEQFF. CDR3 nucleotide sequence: TGTGCCAGCAGCGAAGGGACAGGGGCGGGGGACAATGAGCAGTTCTTC.